This T cell receptor (beta chain) was captured by sequencing in a study of cytomegalovirus exposure and HLA in healthy donors. Study-wide points: Analysis was performed later, and it showed HLA-associated TCR beta chains to be more clonally expanded than equally common others. Both high specificity and high sensitivity reportedly marked the classifier's diagnosis of cytomegalovirus status. Cytomegalovirus association was listed for about 160 TCR beta chains. Analyzed later, most CMV-associated TCR beta chains appeared HLA-restricted.

This PCR relied on a set of 60 Vbeta primers and 13 Jbeta primers. Profiling relied on immunoSEQ multiplex PCR, and the TCRdb table lists in-frame clones only, not all of them. The data contain approximately 120,000 clones, 76% of them singletons. There are a few counts of this clone. Its antigen remains unidentified. Unmatched junction bases numbered 15, after V lost 3 bases and J lost 6 bases. The CDR3 is 17 amino acids. CDR1 SGHRS and CDR2 YFSETQ come from the germline V gene. V usage is TRBV5-1 and J usage is TRBJ1-1; TRBD1 matches 9 bases. The clonotype comes from a man aged 50 to 60 in good health and CMV-seronegative. Sequenced input: PBMCs. The CDR3 reads CASSSRPPGQGGSEAFF. DNA of the CDR3: TGCGCCAGCAGCTCGCGCCCTCCGGGACAGGGAGGATCTGAAGCTTTCTTT. The full variable domain, completed using reference TRBV5-1 and TRBJ1-1, is KAGVTQTPRYLIKTRGQQVTLSCSPISGHRSVSWYQQTPGQGLQFLFEYFSETQRNKGNFPGRFSGRQFSNSRSEMNVSTLELGDSALYLCASSSRPPGQGGSEAFFGQGTRLTVV.